This entry describes one T cell receptor beta chain. The antigen it recognizes is unknown. No base quality values were provided; no much bigger clone lies one nucleotide off. The method behind the library was PCR. TCRdb shows the sequencer as HiSeq X Ten. High-throughput sequencing was used to characterize TCR repertoires. The public reads were quality trimmed at Q25 with fastp and then assembled into clones with MiXCR by TCRdb, keeping productive beta chains. Records with the same CDR3 protein are collapsed into one entry carrying the most frequent genes and DNA. The sample table records about 16,000 distinct CDR3 sequences; just under 50% of these occur just once. The ten largest account for approximately 30% of the sample. The sample's time point label is to be understood as: before preoperative PTX-NDP chemotherapy. Before surgery, patients were given paclitaxel-nedaplatin as preoperative chemotherapy.

The sample originates from a study of esophageal squamous cell carcinoma under preoperative chemotherapy (dated by TCRdb to the late 2010s). The study in broad terms: Both tumor-infiltrating lymphocytes and peripheral blood T cells had their TCR repertoires profiled in the study. Four to six patients with primary esophageal squamous cell carcinoma were included in the cohort. The study examined the effect of paclitaxel-nedaplatin chemotherapy on T-cell receptor repertoires in patients with esophageal squamous cell carcinoma. Repertoires were compared between samples taken before and after paclitaxel-nedaplatin therapy.

Points the paper makes about the study in general: A significant increase in TCR diversity was observed in peripheral T cells after chemotherapy, whereas no such increase was observed in tumor-infiltrating lymphocytes. Only five patients with esophageal squamous cell carcinoma were analyzed, making for a small cohort. Paclitaxel-nedaplatin therapy caused immediate and substantial changes in clonotype frequency, and abundant clones were more likely to contract than to amplify. Post-treatment tumor-infiltrating lymphocytes appeared to be derived in part from peripheral T cells migrating into the tumor, rather than solely from local clonal changes.

The CDR3 numbers 16 residues from cysteine through phenylalanine. The DNA shown is the 48-base CDR3, in frame from base 1. The V end gives up 6 bases and the J end 4 bases, leaving 10 bases in the junction not matched to a gene. The sequence derives from a human donor with esophageal squamous cell carcinoma. The donor label of this sample is uncertain. The sequence joins TRBV12-3 or TRBV12-4 to TRBJ2-2; TRBD1 aligns with 8 central bases. This sample was taken from a patient given preoperative chemotherapy. The bases are TGTGCCAGCAGAACCGCGGGACAGGTCGTCACCGGGGAGCTGTTTTTT. This encodes CASRTAGQVVTGELFF.